This TCR beta chain was sequenced during a study of low-dose radiotherapy and immunotherapy resistance in tumors. The table lists this clonotype with many counts. Time point defined: before trial treatment. Primers used for first-strand cDNA, a TRAV- and TRBV-specific set, covered both alpha and beta chains. TCRs underwent 20 PCR cycles of amplification with a constant-region primer and V-primer adapter. Via MiXCR, TCRdb re-called the reads, giving one row per CDR3 protein. This sample has around 83,000 distinct CDR3 sequences, with 15% to 20% found just once. The TCR comes from a male donor with prostate cancer. Sequenced material: PBMCs, taken before treatment.

The CDR3 sequence: CASSLGENQPQHF. In DNA form, the CDR3 reads TGCGCCAGCAGCTTGGGGGAAAATCAGCCCCAGCATTTT. V usage is TRBV5-1 and J usage is TRBJ1-5; D ambiguous. The germline V and J ends were trimmed by 0 bases and 4 bases, with 5 bases remaining between them. The CDR3 loop spans 13 amino acids. From germline, CDR1 is SGHRS and CDR2 YFSETQ.